This is a list of T cell receptor beta chains from one sample in a study of glioma-infiltrating T cells after dendritic cell vaccination. Measured with immunoSEQ multiplex PCR; TCRdb has only the in-frame clones, and not every one. This sample has over 90,000 clones, with approximately 80% found just once. Material: blood, obtained before dendritic cell vaccination. The receptors come from a human donor with glioblastoma. Each CDR3 is given without its conserved first and last residue. Each record gives: J gene, D gene, V gene, CDR3 protein. D genes are given only for firm matches.

TRBJ2-3	-	TRBV7-9	ASSLGVGGGTDTQY
TRBJ2-2	-	TRBV15	ATLGSTGELF
TRBJ2-3	-	TRBV5-1	ASSLVGRTSTDTQY
TRBJ1-6	-	TRBV19	ASSMGGFFEIFNSPLH
TRBJ1-5	-	TRBV25-1	ASSEFGERQPQH
TRBJ1-6	-	TRBV9	ASSVAPGGNSPLH
TRBJ1-2	TRBD1	TRBV5-1	ASSPGQLYGYT
TRBJ1-2	-	TRBV7-2	ASSLGTANYGYT
TRBJ1-1	-	TRBV7-6	ASSPMGLKGGNTEAF
TRBJ1-1	-	TRBV10-3	AIKKTQDTEAF
TRBJ1-6	TRBD1	TRBV19	ASSRQGDASYNSPLH
TRBJ2-7	TRBD1	TRBV19	ASSSAGTGSYEQY
TRBJ2-2	-	TRBV5-1	ASSLGVAGTGELF
TRBJ1-2	-	TRBV4-3	ASSQESRAGEGYGYT
TRBJ2-1	TRBD2	TRBV6-5	ATQLLGGGADEQF
TRBJ1-1	TRBD1	TRBV5-1	ASSLLPGQGRLNTEAF
TRBJ2-3	TRBD1	TRBV6-1	ASNKDRGTDTQY
TRBJ2-7	-	TRBV7-7	ASSPGLSYEQY
TRBJ1-4	TRBD1	TRBV29-1	SGRTGGGEKLF
TRBJ2-5	TRBD2	TRBV11-2	ASSTAGGHVETQY
TRBJ2-1	-	TRBV27	ASSFGFEQF
TRBJ2-5	-	TRBV5-1	ASSANRDSAGGTQY
TRBJ1-4	TRBD1	TRBV19	ASSMVQGATNEKLF
TRBJ1-5	-	TRBV12-5	ASGFSSLMEPQH
TRBJ2-3	TRBD2	TRBV19	ASSLYRLAGGSDTQY
TRBJ2-2	-	TRBV5-1	ASSLESSTIRELF
TRBJ1-1	TRBD1	TRBV6-5	ASSSIQQGVTTEAF
TRBJ1-5	TRBD1	TRBV7-9	ASSHDRGGIRPQH
TRBJ1-6	-	TRBV6-1	ASSVTREANSPLH
TRBJ2-3	-	TRBV7-9	ASSSWRTDTQY
TRBJ2-7	-	TRBV20-1	SVAGSGEQY
TRBJ2-5	TRBD2	TRBV4-1	ASSPGRGGDQETQY
TRBJ2-1	-	TRBV7-9	ASSLEVAQDEQF
TRBJ1-2	TRBD1	TRBV4-3	ASSQGEGAYGYT
TRBJ2-3	-	TRBV7-9	ASSSTFRDYSSADTQY
TRBJ1-5	-	TRBV2	ASSPDRYSNQPQH
TRBJ1-4	TRBD1	TRBV6-5	ASSEGQTDEKLF
TRBJ2-5	TRBD2	TRBV5-6	ASSLLAGGRETQY